The 23 T cell receptor beta chains in this list originate from one sample, sequenced in a study of T cell responses to AZD1222 COVID-19 vaccine. Clones were sequenced by immunoSEQ multiplex PCR, and TCRdb holds only the in-frame ones, with some missing. The sample has roughly 130,000 clones; roughly nine tenths are singletons. The sample here was peripheral blood, taken on day 0 of AZD1222 vaccination. The receptors were sampled from an adult in good health.

The chain uses TRBV5-6 and TRBJ2-1; D may be TRBD2 (6 bases). The germline gives CDR1 SGHDT, CDR2 YYEEEE. This CDR3 contains 15 residues. V was pared by 6 bases and J by 7 bases, with 20 bases between. In nucleotides, the CDR3 is TGTGCCAGCACCACCCTGCGGGGCGCTGGGAATGAGCAGTTCTTC. Translating gives CASTTLRGAGNEQFF.

The gene calls are TRBV7-6 and TRBJ1-2; 7 bases agree with TRBD1. The V segment lost 5 bases and the J segment 5 bases; nucleotides outside the gene matches: 8. The CDR3 covers 14 residues. Looked up from germline, CDR1 is SGHVS and CDR2 is FNYEAQ. This chain's CDR3 is CASSGYRGGYGYTF. CDR3 sequence (DNA): TGTGCCAGCAGCGGATACAGGGGAGGTTATGGCTACACCTTC.

The gene calls are TRBV7-9 and TRBJ1-1; TRBD1 is a possible D gene (6 bases). The germline CDR1 and CDR2 sequences are SEHNR and FQNEAQ (reference sequence). V dropped 5 bases and J dropped 4 bases, with 11 bases sitting between them. The CDR3 is 13 amino acids. CDR3 residues: CASSAGVLTEAFF. CDR3 bases: TGTGCCAGCAGCGCAGGGGTGCTCACTGAAGCTTTCTTT. Full variable domain (rest looked up from reference TRBV7-9 and TRBJ1-1): DTGVSQNPRHKITKRGQNVTFRCDPISEHNRLYWYRQTLGQGPEFLTYFQNEAQLEKSRLLSDRFSAERPKGSFSTLEIQRTEQGDSAMYLCASSAGVLTEAFFGQGTRLTVV.

The V call is TRBV28, the J call TRBJ1-5; D ambiguous. Per the germline V gene, CDR1 is MDHEN and CDR2 is SYDVKM. CDR3 length equals 12 residues. V lost 1 base and J lost 6, with 4 bases in between. The CDR3 coding sequence is TGTGCCAGCAGTTTATTGAGTCAGCCCCAGCATTTT. Translated, it gives CASSLLSQPQHF.

J is TRBJ1-3 and V is TRBV11-3; no clear D gene. In germline, CDR1 is SGHNT, CDR2 YENEEA. This CDR3 spans 13 amino acids. V gave up 2 bases and J gave up 4 bases, with 6 bases separating them. DNA of the CDR3: TGTGCCAGCAGCTTACAAGGGGGAAACACCATATATTTT. Translated, it gives CASSLQGGNTIYF.

This chain connects TRBV30 to TRBJ1-3; D not certain. V was trimmed by 0 bases and J by 0 bases, leaving 12 bases between them. Germline CDR1 is GTSNPN and CDR2 is SVGIG (reference sequence). This CDR3 has 16 residues. The CDR3 protein is CAWSVYPRTSGNTIYF. The DNA of the CDR3 is TGTGCCTGGAGTGTTTACCCGAGGACCTCTGGAAACACCATATATTTT.

The chain employs TRBV5-8 and TRBJ2-7; D could derive from TRBD1 or TRBD2 (5 bases each). The CDR3 has 16 amino acids. Trimming shortened V by 4 bases and J by 5 bases, and 22 bases separated the two germline ends. CDR1 SGHTS and CDR2 YDEGEE come from the germline V gene. CDR3 region: CASSHRSLRGDNEQYF. CDR3 sequence (DNA): TGTGCCAGCAGCCACAGGAGTCTGAGGGGAGACAACGAGCAGTACTTC. Complete variable domain (other parts from reference TRBV5-8 and TRBJ2-7): EAGVTQSPTHLIKTRGQQATLRCSPISGHTSVYWYQQALGLGLQFLLWYDEGEERNRGNFPPRFSGRQFPNYSSELNVNALELEDSALYLCASSHRSLRGDNEQYFGPGTRLTVT.

This chain connects TRBV14 to TRBJ1-3; D is uncertain. The germline V gene encodes CDR1 SGHDN and CDR2 FVKESK. The CDR3 spans 14 residues. Trimming removed 4 bases from V and 3 bases from J, with 10 bases in between. CDR3 protein: CASSPPGIGNTIYF. CDR3 in DNA: TGTGCCAGCAGCCCCCCAGGAATTGGAAACACCATATATTTT.

The chain uses TRBV11-2 and TRBJ1-4; no firm D call. The CDR3 has 12 amino acids. Trimming took off 0 bases at V and 8 bases at J, with 4 bases between the two ends. In germline, CDR1 is SGHAT, CDR2 FQNNGV. In DNA form, the CDR3 reads TGTGCCAGCAGCTTAGAACGGGAAAAACTGTTTTTT. It encodes CASSLEREKLFF.

The V and J genes are TRBV2 and TRBJ1-5; no definite D call. CDR3 length: 13 residues. The ends were cut back, 7 bases at V and 5 bases at J, with 12 bases in the middle. The germline gives CDR1 SNHLY, CDR2 FYNNEI. In DNA form, the CDR3 reads TGTGCCAGCACAATGGGGATCCATCAGCCCCAGCATTTT. Encoded protein: CASTMGIHQPQHF.

This clone was detected only once. The CDR3: CASSPRGTGNYGYTF. In DNA form, the CDR3 reads TGTGCCAGCAGTCCTCGAGGGACGGGGAACTATGGCTACACCTTC. The rearrangement links TRBV7-6 to TRBJ1-2; possibly TRBD1 for D (5 bases). This CDR3 contains 15 residues. CDR1 is SGHVS, CDR2 FNYEAQ, per germline. Trimming left V 6 bases short and J 2 bases short, with 16 bases between.

The CDR3 bases are TGTGCCTGGAGGGAGACCGGGGGGGTGGAGACCCAGTACTTC. As protein: CAWRETGGVETQYF. The chain recombines TRBV30 with TRBJ2-5; 8 positions match TRBD2. CDR3 length: 14 amino acids. Germline assignment: CDR1 GTSNPN and CDR2 SVGIG (reference sequence). Trimming at V came to 3 bases and at J to 5 bases, leaving 8 bases not matched to a gene.

The chain is built from TRBV19 and TRBJ2-1; TRBD2 agrees at 7 bases. Germline V gives CDR1 LNHDA, CDR2 SQIVND (reference sequence). Trimming cost V 7 bases and J 5 bases; bases outside gene matches: 11. The CDR3 has 15 residues. CDR3: CASTLDLAVHNEQFF. The DNA for the CDR3 is TGTGCCAGTACCCTAGATCTAGCGGTGCACAATGAGCAGTTCTTC.

This clone was counted between two and nine times. The V and J genes are TRBV7-9 and TRBJ2-6; D possibly corresponds to TRBD1 (5 bases). V lost 1 base to trimming and J lost 0 bases, with 13 bases between them. Germline CDR1 and CDR2: SEHNR and FQNEAQ (reference sequence). The length of the CDR3 is 18 residues. The CDR3 loop reads CASSLDRRRVSGANVLTF. The CDR3 DNA reads as TGTGCCAGCAGCTTAGACAGGAGAAGAGTCTCTGGGGCCAACGTCCTGACTTTC.

The chain combines TRBV28 with TRBJ2-3; 8 bases line up with TRBD1. Unmatched junction bases numbered 8, after V lost 4 bases and J lost 5 bases. Germline loops: CDR1 MDHEN, CDR2 SYDVKM. This CDR3 spans 15 amino acids. The CDR3 here is CASSWAGTGEDTQYF. CDR3 nucleotide sequence: TGTGCCAGCAGTTGGGCCGGGACAGGCGAAGATACGCAGTATTTT.

The chain carries TRBV27 and TRBJ2-1; 10 bases are shared with TRBD1. J gave up 10 bases and V 5 bases, and 14 bases lay outside the gene matches. The CDR3 totals 16 residues. Germline lookup yields CDR1 MNHEY and CDR2 SMNVEV (reference sequence). CDR3 sequence (DNA): TGTGCCAGCAGTCGCCCGGGACAGGGGCTCTGGAACGAGCAGTTCTTC. As protein: CASSRPGQGLWNEQFF.

V usage is TRBV7-3 and J usage is TRBJ2-7; TRBD2 matches at 7 bases. J lost 1 base, V lost 5 bases, and 11 bases had no gene match. The V gene's germline CDR1 is SGHTA and CDR2 FQGTGA. The CDR3 runs to 16 residues. The CDR3 nucleotides read TGTGCCAGCAGCCCGTTTGGGGGGGTCCCATCCTACGAGCAGTACTTC. It codes for CASSPFGGVPSYEQYF.

This sequence joins TRBV3-1 (or the pseudogene TRBV3-2) and TRBJ2-3, with 9 bases matching TRBD2. V dropped 2 bases and J dropped 2; count of bases not matched to a gene: 2. The length of the CDR3 is 15 residues. Germline V gives CDR1 LGHDT, CDR2 YNNKEL (reference sequence). CDR3 sequence (DNA): TGTGCCAGCAGCCAAACGGGACTAGCCACAGATACGCAGTATTTT. This encodes CASSQTGLATDTQYF.

The chain couples TRBV7-3 to TRBJ2-3; 7 nucleotides line up with TRBD2. The J segment lost 6 bases and the V segment lost 5 bases, leaving 5 bases of the junction unmatched. CDR3 length: 13 amino acids. Germline CDR1 reads SGHTA; CDR2 reads FQGTGA. CDR3 nucleotide sequence: TGTGCCAGCAGCCCCGGGGGAGGGGATACGCAGTATTTT. Translating gives CASSPGGGDTQYF.

As regards this clone: The junction departs from germline at one end; a sequencing error may be responsible. J is TRBJ1-2 and V is TRBV18; D is possibly TRBD1 (5 bases). This CDR3 has 19 amino acids. Germline CDR1 reads KGHSH; CDR2 reads LQKENI. The DNA for the CDR3 is TGTGCCAGCTCACCAAGGGCACCGGGGAGGGGCACCTTGTACTACGGCTACACCTTC. Translation gives CASSPRAPGRGTLYYGYTF.

A single count supports this clone. V and J are TRBV18 and TRBJ1-1; D is possibly TRBD1 (6 bases). Trimming left V 0 bases short and J 4 bases short, with 9 bases between. There are 14 residues in the CDR3. Germline CDR1 reads KGHSH; CDR2 reads LQKENI. This chain's CDR3 is CASSPPTGGTEAFF. The CDR3 DNA follows: TGTGCCAGCTCACCACCGACAGGCGGCACTGAAGCTTTCTTT.

The chain links TRBV28 to TRBJ2-6; TRBD1 is a possible D gene (5 bases). Germline CDR1 MDHEN, CDR2 SYDVKM. V lost 4 bases, J lost 3 bases, and 16 bases lay in between. The CDR3 length is 17 residues. CDR3 nucleotides: TGTGCCAGCAGTTCCTGGACACGCACTCGTGGGGCCAACGTCCTGACTTTC. The encoded protein is CASSSWTRTRGANVLTF. Drawing the rest from reference TRBV28 and TRBJ2-6, the complete variable domain is DVKVTQSSRYLVKRTGEKVFLECVQDMDHENMFWYRQDPGLGLRLIYFSYDVKMKEKGDIPEGYSVSREKKERFSLILESASTNQTSMYLCASSSWTRTRGANVLTFGAGSRLTVL.

This clone was detected only once. The V call is TRBV28, the J call TRBJ2-7; D is perhaps TRBD1 (6 bases). Germline lookup yields CDR1 MDHEN and CDR2 SYDVKM. This CDR3 comprises 13 residues. V lost 5 bases to trimming and J lost 3 bases, with 11 bases between them. CDR3 DNA: TGTGCCAGCAGTGTTCCAGGGGTCTACGAGCAGTACTTC. Translated: CASSVPGVYEQYF.